The rows below give T cell receptor beta chains drawn from one sample of a study of control samples from healthy donors and cancer patients. Data came from immunoSEQ multiplex PCR; TCRdb stores just in-frame clones and leaves some out. The table includes 210,000 or so clones, 91% detected once. The material sequenced was blood. Receptor source: a young man in good health. Each CDR3 is given with its conserved first and last residue. The D gene is left open where the match is weak. The size entry is marked missing in some rows and otherwise reads once, few, many or a size class.

clone_size: .
j_call: TRBJ2-4
d_call: .
v_call: TRBV2
cdr3_nt: TGTGCCAGCAGTGATGGGAGGGGGGCCAAAAACATTCAGTACTTC
cdr3_aa: CASSDGRGAKNIQYF

clone_size: .
j_call: TRBJ2-3
d_call: .
v_call: TRBV4-1
cdr3_nt: TGCGCCAGCAGCCAAGACTGGAGGGATACGCAGTATTTT
cdr3_aa: CASSQDWRDTQYF

clone_size: .
j_call: TRBJ1-5
d_call: TRBD1
v_call: TRBV7-2
cdr3_nt: TGTGCCAGCAGCTTAGTCGGGACAGGGGGTAACCAGCCCCAGCATTTT
cdr3_aa: CASSLVGTGGNQPQHF

clone_size: .
j_call: TRBJ1-3
d_call: .
v_call: TRBV5-1
cdr3_nt: TGCGCCAGCAGCTCTGACTCCTACCACTTTGGAAACACCATATATTTT
cdr3_aa: CASSSDSYHFGNTIYF

clone_size: .
j_call: TRBJ2-2
d_call: TRBD1
v_call: TRBV24-1
cdr3_nt: TGTGCCACCGGACAGGGTTTTAACACCGGGGAGCTGTTTTTT
cdr3_aa: CATGQGFNTGELFF

clone_size: .
j_call: TRBJ2-3
d_call: .
v_call: TRBV29-1
cdr3_nt: TGCAGCGTTGGGGGCGGATCGACTCACTCAGATACGCAGTATTTT
cdr3_aa: CSVGGGSTHSDTQYF

clone_size: .
j_call: TRBJ1-1
d_call: .
v_call: TRBV4-1
cdr3_nt: TGCGCCAGCAGCCTAAGGACAGCTAGGGATTCTGAAGCTTTCTTT
cdr3_aa: CASSLRTARDSEAFF

clone_size: few
j_call: TRBJ2-7
d_call: .
v_call: TRBV19
cdr3_nt: TGTGCCAGTAGTGTCGGGGAAAAGCAGTACTTC
cdr3_aa: CASSVGEKQYF

clone_size: .
j_call: TRBJ2-1
d_call: .
v_call: TRBV7-9
cdr3_nt: TGTGCCAGCAGCTTAGTCCTAGGGGGAGGTGAGCAGTTCTTC
cdr3_aa: CASSLVLGGGEQFF

clone_size: .
j_call: TRBJ1-2
d_call: .
v_call: TRBV27
cdr3_nt: TGTGCCAGCAGTTTAAGGTCTCGGGGACCTAACTATGGCTACACCTTC
cdr3_aa: CASSLRSRGPNYGYTF

clone_size: .
j_call: TRBJ2-1
d_call: TRBD2
v_call: TRBV19
cdr3_nt: TGTGCCAGTAGTACGGCTAGCGGGGGGAGCTCCTACAATGAGCAGTTCTTC
cdr3_aa: CASSTASGGSSYNEQFF

clone_size: .
j_call: TRBJ2-6
d_call: .
v_call: TRBV5-1
cdr3_nt: TGCGCCAGCAGCTTGGGGGGAACTTACTCTGGGGCCAACGTCCTGACTTTC
cdr3_aa: CASSLGGTYSGANVLTF

clone_size: .
j_call: TRBJ2-3
d_call: .
v_call: TRBV19
cdr3_nt: TGTGCCAGTAGTATAGGTGGCTCGAAAAGCACAGATACGCAGTATTTT
cdr3_aa: CASSIGGSKSTDTQYF

clone_size: once
j_call: TRBJ2-3
d_call: TRBD2
v_call: TRBV3-1/TRBV3-2
cdr3_nt: TGTGCCAGCAGCCAAGGTTTGAGCGGGCCCGGGGGGGATACGCAGTATTTT
cdr3_aa: CASSQGLSGPGGDTQYF

clone_size: .
j_call: TRBJ1-1
d_call: .
v_call: TRBV25-1
cdr3_nt: TGTGCCAGCAGTGCCCCAGGGCAGGCGTGGAACACTGAAGCTTTCTTT
cdr3_aa: CASSAPGQAWNTEAFF

clone_size: .
j_call: TRBJ1-2
d_call: .
v_call: TRBV5-6
cdr3_nt: TGTGCCAGCAGACTGCAAGGGGGCTACACCTTC
cdr3_aa: CASRLQGGYTF

clone_size: .
j_call: TRBJ1-6
d_call: .
v_call: TRBV2
cdr3_nt: TGTGCCAGCAGGGACGGGACGGGGAATTCACCCCTCCACTTT
cdr3_aa: CASRDGTGNSPLHF

clone_size: .
j_call: TRBJ1-6
d_call: .
v_call: TRBV5-1
cdr3_nt: TGCGCCAGCAGCCCCAGCTCAGGGGAGTGGAATTCACCCCTCCACTTT
cdr3_aa: CASSPSSGEWNSPLHF

clone_size: .
j_call: TRBJ1-4
d_call: .
v_call: TRBV5-1
cdr3_nt: TGCGCCAGCAGCAGGGACTGGGGGGGAAGCGAAAAACTGTTTTTT
cdr3_aa: CASSRDWGGSEKLFF

clone_size: .
j_call: TRBJ2-2
d_call: TRBD2
v_call: TRBV4-1
cdr3_nt: TGCGCCAGCAGCCGGGGACTAGCGGGGAACACCGGGGAGCTGTTTTTT
cdr3_aa: CASSRGLAGNTGELFF